The next 11 T cell receptor beta chains were all read from a single sample in a study of T cell responses to AZD1222 COVID-19 vaccine. Produced via immunoSEQ multiplex PCR; TCRdb's table is partial and in-frame only. The sample contains over 130,000 clones, approximately 89% of which appear only once. The starting material was peripheral blood, obtained on day 0 of AZD1222 vaccination. These receptors all stem from an adult in good health.

The sample holds one count of this clone. CDR3 in DNA: TGTGCCAGCTCACTGGGGACTAGCGGGAGCACTACAATCAATGAGCAGTTCTTC. Translation: CASSLGTSGSTTINEQFF. The chain recombines TRBV18 with TRBJ2-1, with 14 nucleotides matching TRBD2. The CDR3 spans 18 residues. In germline, CDR1 is KGHSH, CDR2 LQKENI. J lost 6 bases, V lost 4 bases, and 11 bases had no gene match.

V gene TRBV20-1 combines with J gene TRBJ2-7, with 11 bases aligning to TRBD2. V was pared by 3 bases and J by 7 bases, with 8 bases of the junction left unmatched. This CDR3 spans 14 amino acids. In germline, CDR1 is DFQATT, CDR2 SNEGSKA (reference sequence). CDR3 region: CSASLAGGSGEQYF. CDR3 DNA: TGCAGTGCTAGTTTAGCGGGAGGGTCGGGGGAGCAGTACTTC.

V and J are TRBV5-1 and TRBJ1-1; 10 bases fit TRBD1. Germline lookup yields CDR1 SGHRS and CDR2 YFSETQ. This CDR3 spans 15 amino acids. With V trimmed by 0 bases and J by 5 bases, 4 bases remained unmatched. The CDR3 spells CASSLGTGGSTEAFF. CDR3 nucleotides: TGCGCCAGCAGCTTGGGGACAGGGGGAAGTACTGAAGCTTTCTTT.

This clone has only one observation. The V gene is TRBV5-4, the J gene TRBJ1-2, with TRBD1 matching 7 bases. Germline CDR1 reads SGHNT; CDR2 reads YYREEE (reference sequence). Unmatched junction bases numbered 6, after V lost 3 bases and J lost 4 bases. The CDR3 totals 14 residues. Here the CDR3 reads CASSSDRVGYGYTF. As DNA, the CDR3 is TGTGCCAGCAGCTCTGACAGGGTCGGCTATGGCTACACCTTC. The variable domain in full, with the rest retrieved from reference TRBV5-4 and TRBJ1-2, is ETGVTQSPTHLIKTRGQQVTLRCSSQSGHNTVSWYQQALGQGPQFIFQYYREEENGRGNFPPRFSGLQFPNYSSELNVNALELDDSALYLCASSSDRVGYGYTFGSGTRLTVV.

J is TRBJ1-1 and V is TRBV28, with D possibly matching TRBD1 (5 bases). The V gene's germline CDR1 is MDHEN and CDR2 SYDVKM. Trimming took off 7 bases at V and 9 bases at J, with 15 bases between the two ends. The CDR3 is 12 amino acids. The CDR3 coding sequence is TGTGCCAGCAAGCTCCCGGGGGTTCAAGCTTTCTTT. This translates into CASKLPGVQAFF.

The gene calls are TRBV7-2 and TRBJ1-1, with TRBD1 identical over 9 bases. The CDR3 is 15 residues long. Losses at the gene ends were 3 bases for V and 5 bases for J; bases not matched to a gene: 7. Germline-derived CDR1 and CDR2 are SGHTA and FQGNSA. The CDR3 here is CASSFPDRGSTEAFF. CDR3 nucleotide sequence: TGTGCCAGCAGCTTCCCCGACAGGGGGTCTACTGAAGCTTTCTTT.

This chain uses TRBV29-1 with TRBJ2-2; D unresolved. CDR1 and CDR2 from the germline V gene are SQVTM and ANQGSEA. The CDR3 totals 11 residues. Deletions cut 5 bases from V and 6 bases from J, with 7 bases between. CDR3 amino acids: CSVRVAGELFF. In DNA, the CDR3 is TGCAGCGTTCGGGTGGCCGGGGAGCTGTTTTTT.

J is TRBJ2-1 and V is TRBV7-8; the D gene is possibly TRBD2 (5 bases). CDR1 SGHVS and CDR2 FQNEAQ come from the germline V gene. Trimming cost V 4 bases and J 1 base, with 14 bases left between them. The CDR3 is 16 amino acids. DNA of the CDR3: TGTGCCAGCAGCTCAAGTTCTAGCCGGTCCTACAATGAGCAGTTCTTC. Translating gives CASSSSSSRSYNEQFF.

The rearrangement links TRBV18 to TRBJ2-5; D is uncertain. The CDR3 is made up of 11 amino acids. The germline V gene encodes CDR1 KGHSH and CDR2 LQKENI. Between the trimmed V and J ends, which lost 3 bases and 3 bases, there was a span of 2 bases. The CDR3 DNA reads TGTGCCAGCTCACCCAAAGAGACCCAGTACTTC. It codes for CASSPKETQYF.

The gene calls are TRBV21-1 and TRBJ1-2. TRBV21-1 is termed a pseudogene. This CDR3 comprises 12 residues. CDR3 coding DNA: TGTGCCAGCAGAGGAGGGGACAATGGCTACACCTTC. It translates to CASRGGDNGYTF.

The rearrangement joins TRBV27 to TRBJ2-7; TRBD2 matches 13 bases. The trim removed 10 bases at V and 3 bases at J, leaving 6 bases unmatched. The V gene's germline CDR1 is MNHEY and CDR2 SMNVEV (reference sequence). The CDR3 has 14 residues. The CDR3 nucleotides are TGTGCCACTGGACTAGCGGGGGACCGCTACGAGCAGTACTTC. The encoded protein is CATGLAGDRYEQYF.